Detailed here is one TCR beta chain. Antigen specificity is unknown. This sample stems from a study of PD-1 blockade in classical Hodgkin lymphoma. Overall study results and limits: Nothing has yet pinned down what causes the repertoire differences, possibly disease activity or prior therapy. Compared with healthy donors, newly diagnosed patients reportedly showed lower baseline TCR diversity.

TCRdb's copy holds only in-frame clones and misses some; the assay was immunoSEQ multiplex PCR. The table includes roughly 14,000 clones, about 86% detected once. Time point described: newly diagnosed, previously untreated cHL patient sample. Magnetic depletion of unwanted cells isolated CD4+ T cells from thawed PBMCs. PBMCs from untreated, newly diagnosed classical Hodgkin lymphoma were comparison samples. The CDR3 has 14 amino acids. Germline V gene sequence: CDR1 SNHLY, CDR2 FYNNEI. V was pared by 4 bases and J by 4 bases, with 4 bases of the junction left unmatched. This clonotype was sampled from a human donor with classical Hodgkin lymphoma. The chain recombines TRBV2 with TRBJ1-5, with 7 bases that match TRBD1. Sequencing used CD4+ T cells from blood. CDR3 coding DNA: TGTGCCAGCAGTGGACAGGGTGGGAATCAGCCCCAGCATTTT. Protein sequence: CASSGQGGNQPQHF. The entire variable domain, with the rest obtained from reference TRBV2 and TRBJ1-5, is as follows: EPEVTQTPSHQVTQMGQEVILRCVPISNHLYFYWYRQILGQKVEFLVSFYNNEISEKSEIFDDQFSVERPDGSNFTLKIRSTKLEDSAMYFCASSGQGGNQPQHFGDGTRLSIL.